The sequence of this T cell receptor (beta chain) was determined in a study of PD-1 blockade in mismatch repair-deficient tumors. Study-wide background: Patients had roughly twelve mismatch repair-deficient cancer types, all previously treated and progressing.

Libraries were prepared by immunoSEQ multiplex PCR; TCRdb keeps only in-frame clonotypes and omits some of them. The data contain approximately 63,000 clones, approximately 88% of them singletons. The CDR3 consists of 16 residues. Germline values: CDR1 MNHEY, CDR2 SMNVEV (reference sequence). The input for sequencing was peripheral blood, taken 52 weeks after starting pembrolizumab. V gene TRBV27 combines with J gene TRBJ2-5, with TRBD2 matching over 8 bases. The end of the DNA fits TRBJ2-7 better, so the J call may be wrong. The receptor was isolated from an adult with mismatch repair-deficient cancer. CDR3 sequence (DNA): TGTGCCAGCAGTTTATCATTTCGGGAGGGGCCCTACGAGCAGTACTTC. It encodes CASSLSFREGPYEQYF.